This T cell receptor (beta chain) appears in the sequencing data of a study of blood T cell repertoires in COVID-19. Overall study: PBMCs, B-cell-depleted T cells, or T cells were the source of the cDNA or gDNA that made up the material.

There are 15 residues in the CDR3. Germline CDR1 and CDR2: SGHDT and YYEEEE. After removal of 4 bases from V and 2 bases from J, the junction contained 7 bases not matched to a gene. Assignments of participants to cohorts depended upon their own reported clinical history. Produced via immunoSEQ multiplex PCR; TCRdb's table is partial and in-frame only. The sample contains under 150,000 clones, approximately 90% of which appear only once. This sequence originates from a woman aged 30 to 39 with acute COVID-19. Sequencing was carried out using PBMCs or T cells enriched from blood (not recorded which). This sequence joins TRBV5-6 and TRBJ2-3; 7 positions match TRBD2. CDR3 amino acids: CASSAYGTITDTQYF. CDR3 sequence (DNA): TGTGCCAGCAGCGCTTACGGGACTATCACAGATACGCAGTATTTT.